These 9 T cell receptor beta chains came from one sample sequenced in a study of CD8+CD57+ T cells in acquired aplastic anemia. Genomic DNA served as template for TCR beta VDJ and CDR3 profiling. From the reads, TCRdb called clonotypes with MiXCR, one entry per CDR3 protein. Here the sample spans fewer than 150,000 distinct CDR3 sequences, around 50% being singletons. Specimen: sorted CD4+, CD8+, or CD8+CD57+ T cells (not recorded which) from PBMCs. These receptors were taken from a human donor in good health, serving as a control.

V is TRBV6-1 and J is TRBJ2-7; the match to TRBD2 covers 12 bases. V dropped 8 bases and J dropped 2; count of bases not matched to a gene: 10. The CDR3 spans 16 residues. Germline loops: CDR1 MNHNS, CDR2 SASEGT. This chain's CDR3 is CASGGLAGRNPYEQYV. CDR3 DNA: TGTGCCAGCGGGGGACTAGCGGGCAGGAACCCCTACGAGCAGTACGTC.

A word on this clonotype: Relative to the germline gene, one junction end is altered; a read error may explain this. The chain joins TRBV15 to TRBJ2-3, with 10 bases that match TRBD1. The CDR3 is 14 residues long. The germline V gene encodes CDR1 LNHNV and CDR2 YYDKDF (reference sequence). CDR3 DNA sequence: TGTGCCACCGCATGGACAGGGGGAACAGGTACGCAGTATTTT. It encodes CATAWTGGTGTQYF.

The rearrangement joins TRBV2 to TRBJ2-3; 7 bases fit TRBD1. The ends lost 8 bases at V and 7 bases at J; junction bases unmatched: 6. CDR3 length: 12 residues. Germline V lookup: CDR1 SNHLY, CDR2 FYNNEI. This chain's CDR3 is CASCRTGHTQYF. CDR3 bases: TGTGCCAGCTGTAGGACAGGCCATACGCAGTATTTT.

The chain links TRBV24-1 to TRBJ2-5; D possibly corresponds to TRBD1 (5 bases). The CDR3 extends over 16 amino acids. Germline values: CDR1 KGHDR, CDR2 SFDVKD. The ends were cut back, 9 bases at V and 0 bases at J, with 19 bases in the middle. CDR3: CATGNRNDRDQETQYF. As DNA, the CDR3 is TGTGCCACCGGGAACCGTAATGACAGAGACCAAGAGACCCAGTACTTC.

The V call is TRBV7-9, the J call TRBJ2-5; 10 bases map to TRBD2. Germline V gene sequence: CDR1 SEHNR, CDR2 FQNEAQ (reference sequence). This CDR3 has 14 amino acids. The V and J ends lost 5 bases and 5 bases, in that order; junction bases with no gene match: 5. CDR3: CASSTRTSGETQYF. The CDR3 DNA is TGTGCCAGCAGCACTCGGACTAGCGGCGAGACCCAGTACTTC.

Many counts were recorded for this clonotype. J is TRBJ2-1 and V is TRBV7-2, with D possibly matching TRBD1 (5 bases). The germline gives CDR1 SGHTA, CDR2 FQGNSA. The V and J ends lost 8 bases and 8 bases respectively, with 16 bases between them. CDR3 length: 13 amino acids. CDR3 sequence reads: CASASGPSYEQFF. The CDR3 region has the DNA TGTGCCAGCGCGTCAGGGCCCAGCTATGAGCAGTTCTTC.

To note about this clonotype: Germline is not matched at one junction end, which may reflect a read error. This rearrangement joins TRBV7-2 to TRBJ2-5; 8 positions match TRBD1. CDR1 and CDR2 from the germline V gene are SGHTA and FQGNSA. The CDR3 length is 15 residues. The CDR3, as DNA: TGTGCCAGCAGCTTAACAAGACAGGGGCAAGGGACCCAGTACTTC. Translated: CASSLTRQGQGTQYF.

The chain has TRBV10-2 and TRBJ2-7; 8 bases agree with TRBD1. The CDR3 contains 13 residues. J lost 1 base, V lost 5 bases, and 1 base had no gene match. CDR1 WSHSY and CDR2 SAAADI come from the germline V gene. CDR3 in amino acids: CASSWTGSYEQYF. The DNA of the CDR3 is TGCGCCAGCAGTTGGACAGGGTCCTACGAGCAGTACTTC.

This clonotype has at least ten counts. V usage is TRBV7-9 and J usage is TRBJ2-3; no firm D call. Germline V gene data show CDR1 as SEHNR and CDR2 as FQNEAQ (reference sequence). The CDR3 runs to 11 residues. Trimming pared 6 bases from V and 6 bases from J, leaving 7 bases between. Here the CDR3 DNA reads TGTGCCAGCAGTGCCACGGATACGCAGTATTTT. It translates to CASSATDTQYF.